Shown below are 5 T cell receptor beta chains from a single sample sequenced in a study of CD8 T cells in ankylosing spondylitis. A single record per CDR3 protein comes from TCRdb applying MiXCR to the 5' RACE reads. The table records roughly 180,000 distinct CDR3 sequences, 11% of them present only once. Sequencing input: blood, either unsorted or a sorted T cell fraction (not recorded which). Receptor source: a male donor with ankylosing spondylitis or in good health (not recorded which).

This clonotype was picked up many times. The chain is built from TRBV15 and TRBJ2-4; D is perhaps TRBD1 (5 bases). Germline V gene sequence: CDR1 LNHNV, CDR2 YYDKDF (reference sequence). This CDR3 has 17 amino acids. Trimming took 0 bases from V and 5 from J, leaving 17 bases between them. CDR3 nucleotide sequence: TGTGCCACCAGCAGAGATGCCCCCGGCCAGGGTGAAAACATTCAGTACTTC. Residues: CATSRDAPGQGENIQYF.

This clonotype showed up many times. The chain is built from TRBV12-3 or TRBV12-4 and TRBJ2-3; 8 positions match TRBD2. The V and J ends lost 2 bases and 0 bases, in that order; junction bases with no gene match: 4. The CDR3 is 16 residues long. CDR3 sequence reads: CASSLRPSGSTDTQYF. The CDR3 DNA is TGTGCCAGCAGTTTACGGCCTAGCGGGAGCACAGATACGCAGTATTTT.

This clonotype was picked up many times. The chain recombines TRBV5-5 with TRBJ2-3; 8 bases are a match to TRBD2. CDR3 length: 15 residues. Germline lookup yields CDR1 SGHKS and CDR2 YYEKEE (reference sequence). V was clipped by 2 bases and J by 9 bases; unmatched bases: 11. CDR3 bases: TGTGCCAGCAGCTTTCAGTATCGGGAGGGAAGAACGCAGTATTTT. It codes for CASSFQYREGRTQYF.

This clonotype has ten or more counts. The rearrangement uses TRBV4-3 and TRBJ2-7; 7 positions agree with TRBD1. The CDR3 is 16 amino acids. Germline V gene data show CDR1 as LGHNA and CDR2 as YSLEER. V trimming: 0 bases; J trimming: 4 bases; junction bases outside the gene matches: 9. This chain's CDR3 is CASSQEWRQGGYEQYF. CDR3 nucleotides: TGCGCCAGCAGCCAAGAGTGGAGACAGGGTGGGTACGAGCAGTACTTC.

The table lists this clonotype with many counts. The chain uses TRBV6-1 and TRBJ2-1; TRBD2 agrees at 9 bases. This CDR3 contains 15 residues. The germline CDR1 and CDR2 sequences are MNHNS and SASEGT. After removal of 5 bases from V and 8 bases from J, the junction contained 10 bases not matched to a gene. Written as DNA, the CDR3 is TGTGCCAGCAGTCTGACGGCGGGGGGGTTTGATGAGCAGTTCTTC. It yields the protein CASSLTAGGFDEQFF.